The T cell receptor beta chain described here comes from a study of T cell responses to AZD1222 COVID-19 vaccine. Study observations and caveats: Compared with day 0, the breadth and depth of the Spike-specific TCR repertoire rose significantly after two doses of AZD1222. Reportedly, close to half of spike-specific TCRs are directed against unmutated variant regions. Donors were largely white British and mainly female; clonal diversity was possibly underestimated.

As for this clone: Its specificity is unknown.

The CDR3 has 13 residues. The V end lost 4 bases, the J end lost 4 bases, and 11 bases lay between the germline ends. Germline CDR1 reads SGHRS; CDR2 reads YFSETQ. TCRdb's table, derived via immunoSEQ multiplex PCR, lists solely in-frame clones and lacks some. Among over 100,000 clones, roughly 90% were seen once, and the ten largest hold about 1.5%. The V gene is TRBV5-1, the J gene TRBJ1-1; weak D call: TRBD1 (6 bases). The source was peripheral blood, collected on day 0 of AZD1222 vaccination. The TCR originated in an adult in good health. The CDR3 DNA sequence: TGCGCCAGCAGCCCTGGGGGCAGCACTGAAGCTTTCTTT. Protein: CASSPGGSTEAFF.